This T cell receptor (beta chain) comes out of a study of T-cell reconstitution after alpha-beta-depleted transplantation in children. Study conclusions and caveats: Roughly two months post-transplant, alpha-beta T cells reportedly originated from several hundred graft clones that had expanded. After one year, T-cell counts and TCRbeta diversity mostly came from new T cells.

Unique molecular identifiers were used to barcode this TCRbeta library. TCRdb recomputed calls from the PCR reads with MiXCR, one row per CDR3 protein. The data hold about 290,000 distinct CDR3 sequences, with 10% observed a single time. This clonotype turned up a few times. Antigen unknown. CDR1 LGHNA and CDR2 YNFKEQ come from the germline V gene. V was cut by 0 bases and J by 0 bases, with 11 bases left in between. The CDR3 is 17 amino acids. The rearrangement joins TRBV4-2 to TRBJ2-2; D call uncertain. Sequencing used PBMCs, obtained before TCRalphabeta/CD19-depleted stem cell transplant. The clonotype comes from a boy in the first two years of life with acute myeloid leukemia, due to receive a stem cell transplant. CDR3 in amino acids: CASSQEWGRANTGELFF. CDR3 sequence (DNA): TGTGCCAGCAGCCAAGAGTGGGGAAGAGCGAACACCGGGGAGCTGTTTTTT.